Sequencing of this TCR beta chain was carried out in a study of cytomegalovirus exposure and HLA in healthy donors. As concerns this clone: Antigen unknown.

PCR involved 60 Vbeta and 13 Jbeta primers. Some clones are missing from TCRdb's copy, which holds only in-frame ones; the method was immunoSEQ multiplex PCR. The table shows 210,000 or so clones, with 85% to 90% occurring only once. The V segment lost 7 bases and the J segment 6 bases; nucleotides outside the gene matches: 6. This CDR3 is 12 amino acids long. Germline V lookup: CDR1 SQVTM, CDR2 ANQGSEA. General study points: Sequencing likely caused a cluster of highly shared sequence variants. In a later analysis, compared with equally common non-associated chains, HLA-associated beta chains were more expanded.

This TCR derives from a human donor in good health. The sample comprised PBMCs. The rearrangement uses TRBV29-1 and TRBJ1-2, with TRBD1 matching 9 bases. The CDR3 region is CSGTGGADGYTF. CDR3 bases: TGCAGCGGTACAGGGGGCGCGGATGGCTACACCTTC. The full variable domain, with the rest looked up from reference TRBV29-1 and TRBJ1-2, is SAVISQKPSRDICQRGTSLTIQCQVDSQVTMMFWYRQQPGQSLTLIATANQGSEATYESGFVIDKFPISRPNLTFSTLTVSNMSPEDSSIYLCSGTGGADGYTFGSGTRLTVV.